This is a list of T cell receptor beta chains from one sample in a study of identical twins. TCRdb passed the 5' RACE reads through MiXCR, listing each CDR3 protein once. The table includes some 100,000 distinct CDR3 sequences, 5.9% detected once. Sequenced material: memory T cells sorted from blood. Source of these receptors: a woman in her 50s in good health. CDR3s include the opening cysteine and the closing phenylalanine or tryptophan. The D gene is left open where the match is weak. Only some rows state a clone size, as once, few, many or a class for expanded clones.

J: TRBJ2-1
V: TRBV7-6
D: NA
size: NA
DNA: TGTGCCAGCAGCTTGGATGATGAGCAGTTCTTC
CDR3: CASSLDDEQFF

J: TRBJ1-1
V: TRBV6-1
D: TRBD1
size: NA
DNA: TGTGCCAGCATATACAGGGGAACTGAAGCTTTCTTT
CDR3: CASIYRGTEAFF

J: TRBJ2-7
V: TRBV7-6
D: NA
size: many
DNA: TGTGCCATCTCTAGCGCCTTAACCTACGAGCAGTACTTC
CDR3: CAISSALTYEQYF

J: TRBJ1-5
V: TRBV20-1
D: NA
size: many
DNA: TGCAGTGCTAGAGTAGGAGATAGCAATCAGCCCCAGCATTTT
CDR3: CSARVGDSNQPQHF

J: TRBJ2-1
V: TRBV29-1
D: NA
size: many
DNA: TGCAGCGTTGGTCGAGTAAAGGTGGGGAGATCCTACAATGAGCAGTTCTTC
CDR3: CSVGRVKVGRSYNEQFF

J: TRBJ2-3
V: TRBV11-3
D: TRBD2
size: many
DNA: TGTGCCAGCAGCTTAGGAACATCGCTAGCGGGAGATACAGATACGCAGTATTTT
CDR3: CASSLGTSLAGDTDTQYF

J: TRBJ2-3
V: TRBV20-1
D: TRBD2
size: many
DNA: TGCAGTGCTAACAGGGGAACTAGCGGGGGCGATACGCAGTATTTT
CDR3: CSANRGTSGGDTQYF

J: TRBJ2-5
V: TRBV11-2
D: NA
size: many
DNA: TGTGCCAGCAGCCCCCTTAGGGAGACCCAGTACTTC
CDR3: CASSPLRETQYF

J: TRBJ2-1
V: TRBV6-4
D: TRBD2
size: many
DNA: TGTGCCAGCAGTGAGGGGTCGGGAGGACACGGTGAGCAGTTCTTC
CDR3: CASSEGSGGHGEQFF

J: TRBJ1-5
V: TRBV27
D: NA
size: many
DNA: TGTGCCAGCAGTTTTAGGCTTACTAATCAGCCCCAGCATTTT
CDR3: CASSFRLTNQPQHF

J: TRBJ2-7
V: TRBV9
D: TRBD1
size: many
DNA: TGTGCCAGCAGCGAAGGGACAGGGGCTTTCTACGAGCAGTACTTC
CDR3: CASSEGTGAFYEQYF

J: TRBJ1-2
V: TRBV6-1
D: NA
size: many
DNA: TGTGCCAGCAGTGAAATCTGGGGGAACGGTGGCTACACCTTC
CDR3: CASSEIWGNGGYTF

J: TRBJ2-3
V: TRBV21-1
D: NA
size: NA
DNA: TGTGCCAGCAGCCCCTTAACGCAGTATTTT
CDR3: CASSPLTQYF

J: TRBJ2-5
V: TRBV7-7
D: NA
size: many
DNA: TGTGCTAGCAGCTTTAGGTCCGGGACAGAGACCCAGTACTTC
CDR3: CASSFRSGTETQYF

J: TRBJ2-1
V: TRBV7-9
D: TRBD2
size: few
DNA: TGTGCCAGCAGCCCCCGACTAGCGGGAGACAATGAGCAGTTCTTC
CDR3: CASSPRLAGDNEQFF

J: TRBJ1-4
V: TRBV20-1
D: NA
size: many
DNA: TGCAGTGCTAGCCGGAATGAAAAACTGTTTTTT
CDR3: CSASRNEKLFF

J: TRBJ2-3
V: TRBV7-6
D: TRBD2
size: NA
DNA: TGTGCCAGCAGCTTAGGTTCTCGCAGCGGGGTCACAGATACGCAGTATTTT
CDR3: CASSLGSRSGVTDTQYF

J: TRBJ2-5
V: TRBV4-2
D: TRBD2
size: many
DNA: TGTGCCAGCAGCCCTCTAGCGGGAGGGACCCAAGAGACCCAGTACTTC
CDR3: CASSPLAGGTQETQYF

J: TRBJ1-3
V: TRBV15
D: NA
size: few
DNA: TGTGCCACCAGCAAAGGCAGGGAAAACACCATATATTTT
CDR3: CATSKGRENTIYF

J: TRBJ1-2
V: TRBV5-4
D: NA
size: NA
DNA: TGTGCCAGCAGCTCCAGAGTTAACTATGGCTACACCTTC
CDR3: CASSSRVNYGYTF

J: TRBJ2-5
V: TRBV12-3/TRBV12-4
D: TRBD1
size: medium-sized
DNA: TGTGCCAGCAGACCCTCTCCGGGACAGGGGGTAAAAGAGACCCAGTACTTC
CDR3: CASRPSPGQGVKETQYF

J: TRBJ2-7
V: TRBV18
D: TRBD2
size: many
DNA: TGTGCCAGCTCACCGACGACTAGCGGGAAGGGCGAGCAGTACTTC
CDR3: CASSPTTSGKGEQYF

J: TRBJ2-7
V: TRBV6-5
D: TRBD2
size: many
DNA: TGTGCCAGCAGTTTAGGACTAGCGGGAGCTTACGAGCAGTACTTC
CDR3: CASSLGLAGAYEQYF

J: TRBJ2-5
V: TRBV4-2
D: NA
size: many
DNA: TGTGCCAGCAGCCAATTGACTTCAGAGACCCAGTACTTC
CDR3: CASSQLTSETQYF

J: TRBJ1-4
V: TRBV5-1
D: NA
size: few
DNA: TGCGCCAGCAGTACTGGCGGGGGGGCCGGGGGAGAAAAACTGTTTTTT
CDR3: CASSTGGGAGGEKLFF